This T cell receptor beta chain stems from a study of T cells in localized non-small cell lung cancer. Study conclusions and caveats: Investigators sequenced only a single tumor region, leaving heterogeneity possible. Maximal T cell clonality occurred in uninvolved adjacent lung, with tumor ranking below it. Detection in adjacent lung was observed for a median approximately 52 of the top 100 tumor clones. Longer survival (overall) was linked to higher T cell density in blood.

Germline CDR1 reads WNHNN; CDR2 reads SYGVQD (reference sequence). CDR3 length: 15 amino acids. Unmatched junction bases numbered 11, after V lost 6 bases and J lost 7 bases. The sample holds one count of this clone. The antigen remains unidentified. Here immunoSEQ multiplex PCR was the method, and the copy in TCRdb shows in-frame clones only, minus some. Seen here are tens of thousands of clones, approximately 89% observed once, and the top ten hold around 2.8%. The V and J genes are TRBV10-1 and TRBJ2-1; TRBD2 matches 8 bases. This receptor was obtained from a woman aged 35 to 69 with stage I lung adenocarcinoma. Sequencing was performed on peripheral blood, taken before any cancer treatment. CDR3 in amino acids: CASRTTSGLANEQFF. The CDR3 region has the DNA TGCGCCAGCAGGACAACCTCCGGACTAGCTAATGAGCAGTTCTTC.